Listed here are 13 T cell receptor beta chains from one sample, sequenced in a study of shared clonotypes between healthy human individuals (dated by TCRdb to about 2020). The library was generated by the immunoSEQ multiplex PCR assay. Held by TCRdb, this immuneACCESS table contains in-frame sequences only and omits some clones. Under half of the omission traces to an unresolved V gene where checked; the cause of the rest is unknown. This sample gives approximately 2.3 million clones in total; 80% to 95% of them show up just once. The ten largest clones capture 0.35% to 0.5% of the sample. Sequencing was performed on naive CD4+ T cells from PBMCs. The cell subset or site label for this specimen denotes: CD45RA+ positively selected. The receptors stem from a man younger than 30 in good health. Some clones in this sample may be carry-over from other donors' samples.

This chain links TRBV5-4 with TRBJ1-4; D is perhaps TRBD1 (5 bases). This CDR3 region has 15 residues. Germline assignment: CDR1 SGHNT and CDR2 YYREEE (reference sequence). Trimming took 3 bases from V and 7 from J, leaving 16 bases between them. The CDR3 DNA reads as TGTGCCAGCAGCTCACGAGGGGACGCTCTTGAAAAACTGTTTTTT. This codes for CASSSRGDALEKLFF. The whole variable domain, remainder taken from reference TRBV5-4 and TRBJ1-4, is ETGVTQSPTHLIKTRGQQVTLRCSSQSGHNTVSWYQQALGQGPQFIFQYYREEENGRGNFPPRFSGLQFPNYSSELNVNALELDDSALYLCASSSRGDALEKLFFGSGTQLSVL.

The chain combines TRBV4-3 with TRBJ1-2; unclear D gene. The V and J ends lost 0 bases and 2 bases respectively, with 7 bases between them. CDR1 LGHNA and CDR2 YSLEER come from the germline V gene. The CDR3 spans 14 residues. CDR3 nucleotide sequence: TGCGCCAGCAGCCAAGAGGTACTCAACTATGGCTACACCTTC. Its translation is CASSQEVLNYGYTF.

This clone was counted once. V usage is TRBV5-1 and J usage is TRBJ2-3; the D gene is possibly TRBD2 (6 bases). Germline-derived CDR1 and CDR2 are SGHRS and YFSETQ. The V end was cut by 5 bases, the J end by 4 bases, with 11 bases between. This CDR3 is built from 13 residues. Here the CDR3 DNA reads TGCGCCAGCAGGAAAGCGGGCTCAGATACGCAGTATTTT. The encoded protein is CASRKAGSDTQYF.

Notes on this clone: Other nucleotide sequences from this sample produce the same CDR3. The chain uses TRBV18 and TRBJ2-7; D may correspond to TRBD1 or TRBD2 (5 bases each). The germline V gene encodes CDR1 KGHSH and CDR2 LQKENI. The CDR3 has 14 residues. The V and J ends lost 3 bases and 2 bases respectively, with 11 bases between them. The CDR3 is CASSPGRDPYEQYF. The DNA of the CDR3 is TGTGCCAGCTCACCCGGCAGGGACCCCTACGAGCAGTACTTC.

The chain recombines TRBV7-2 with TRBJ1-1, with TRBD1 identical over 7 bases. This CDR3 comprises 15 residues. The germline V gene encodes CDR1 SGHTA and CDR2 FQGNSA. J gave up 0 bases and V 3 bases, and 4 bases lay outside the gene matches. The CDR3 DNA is TGTGCCAGCAGCTTTACAGGGGCCATGAACACTGAAGCTTTCTTT. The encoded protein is CASSFTGAMNTEAFF.

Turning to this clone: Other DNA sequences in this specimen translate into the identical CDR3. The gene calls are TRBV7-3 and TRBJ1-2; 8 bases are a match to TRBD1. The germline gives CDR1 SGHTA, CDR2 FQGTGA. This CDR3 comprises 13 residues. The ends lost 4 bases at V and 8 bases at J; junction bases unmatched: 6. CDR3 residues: CASSSDRGYGYTF. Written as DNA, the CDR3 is TGTGCCAGCAGCTCCGACAGGGGCTACGGCTACACCTTC. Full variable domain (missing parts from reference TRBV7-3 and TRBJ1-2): GAGVSQTPSNKVTEKGKYVELRCDPISGHTALYWYRQSLGQGPEFLIYFQGTGAADDSGLPNDRFFAVRPEGSVSTLKIQRTERGDSAVYLCASSSDRGYGYTFGSGTRLTVV.

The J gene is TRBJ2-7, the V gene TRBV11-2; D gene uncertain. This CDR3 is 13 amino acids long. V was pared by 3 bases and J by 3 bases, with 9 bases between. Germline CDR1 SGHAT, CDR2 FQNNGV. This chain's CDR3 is CASSFRPDYEQYF. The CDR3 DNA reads TGTGCCAGCAGCTTCCGCCCCGACTACGAGCAGTACTTC.

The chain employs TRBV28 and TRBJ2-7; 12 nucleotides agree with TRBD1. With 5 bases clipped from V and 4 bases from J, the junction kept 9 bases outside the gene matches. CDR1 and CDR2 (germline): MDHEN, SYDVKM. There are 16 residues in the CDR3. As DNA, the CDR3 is TGTGCCAGCAGTGCCCCCGGGACAGGGGGCGGGTACGAGCAGTACTTC. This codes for CASSAPGTGGGYEQYF.

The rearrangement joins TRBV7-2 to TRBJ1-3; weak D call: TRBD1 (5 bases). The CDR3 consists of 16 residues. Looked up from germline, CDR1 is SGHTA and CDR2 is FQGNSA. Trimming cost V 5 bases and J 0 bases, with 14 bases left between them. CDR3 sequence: CASSPGILSSGNTIYF. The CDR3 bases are TGTGCCAGCAGCCCAGGGATTCTATCCTCTGGAAACACCATATATTTT.

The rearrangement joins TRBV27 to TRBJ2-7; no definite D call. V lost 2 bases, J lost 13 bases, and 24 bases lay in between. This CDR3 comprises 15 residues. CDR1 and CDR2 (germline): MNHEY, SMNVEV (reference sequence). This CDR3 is CASSLKYRAGSAIYF. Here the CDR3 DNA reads TGTGCCAGCAGTTTAAAATATCGGGCCGGGTCAGCAATCTACTTC.

As DNA, the CDR3 is TGTGCCAGCAGTGCCCCCTTGGGATTTCAAGAGACCCAGTACTTC. Translated, it gives CASSAPLGFQETQYF. This chain connects TRBV6-1 to TRBJ2-5, with no clear D. CDR1 is MNHNS and CDR2 is SASEGT in the germline V gene. Between the trimmed V and J ends, which lost 4 bases and 2 bases, there was a span of 14 bases. The CDR3 spans 15 residues.

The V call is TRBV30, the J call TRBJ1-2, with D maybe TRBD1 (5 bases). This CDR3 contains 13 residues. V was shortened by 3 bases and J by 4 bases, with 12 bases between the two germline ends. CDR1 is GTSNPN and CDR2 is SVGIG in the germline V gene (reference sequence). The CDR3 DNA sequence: TGTGCCTGGAGCCCAGGGATCTTCTATGGCTACACCTTC. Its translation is CAWSPGIFYGYTF. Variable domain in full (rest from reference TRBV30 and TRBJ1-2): SQTIHQWPATLVQPVGSPLSLECTVEGTSNPNLYWYRQAAGRGLQLLFYSVGIGQISSEVPQNLSASRPQDRQFILSSKKLLLSDSGFYLCAWSPGIFYGYTFGSGTRLTVV.

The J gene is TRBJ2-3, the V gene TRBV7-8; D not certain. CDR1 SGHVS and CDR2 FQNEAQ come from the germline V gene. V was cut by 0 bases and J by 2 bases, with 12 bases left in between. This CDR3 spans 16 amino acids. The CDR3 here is CASSLAMVINTDTQYF. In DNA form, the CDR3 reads TGTGCCAGCAGCTTAGCGATGGTAATAAACACAGATACGCAGTATTTT.